This T cell receptor (beta chain) came from a study of CD8 T cells in Susac syndrome. After extraction with the RNeasy kit, about 0.45 to 1 ug of the RNA was reverse transcribed using random hexamers. Amplification of TCR beta CDR3 used immunoSEQ multiplex PCR across 54 Vbeta and 13 Jbeta. TCRdb reanalysed the immunoSEQ multiplex PCR reads using MiXCR and keeps one entry per CDR3 protein. The sample has about 200,000 distinct CDR3 sequences, about 96% seen once. In germline, CDR1 is LGHNA, CDR2 YNFKEQ. There are 16 residues in the CDR3. V lost 1 base, J lost 2 bases, and 8 bases stayed unmatched. The chain carries TRBV4-2 and TRBJ2-7; 7 bases agree with TRBD2. This TCR derives from a human donor with multiple sclerosis. What was sequenced was CD4+ T cells from PBMCs. CDR3 nucleotide sequence: TGTGCCAGCAGCCAAGGGGCTAGCGGCCTAGCCTACGAGCAGTACTTC. This encodes CASSQGASGLAYEQYF.